This T cell receptor beta chain originates from a study of blood T cell repertoires in COVID-19. About the study: Collection of acute and convalescent COVID-19 samples took place in the United States, Italy and Spain. Nucleic acid was either cDNA or gDNA, and it came from T cells, B-cell-depleted T cells, or PBMCs.

Germline V CDR1 and CDR2: SGDLS, YYNGEE. The CDR3 totals 14 residues. Trimming took 4 bases from V and 3 from J, leaving 13 bases between them. In the authors' methods: Amplification of reference gene primers provided the estimated nucleated cell counts. TCRdb keeps only in-frame clones here, not all; method: immunoSEQ multiplex PCR. The V and J calls and clone size were taken over from that table, and D and trimming were inferred from the DNA. The sample contains roughly 97,000 clones, about 89% of which appear only once. This rearrangement joins TRBV9 to TRBJ1-1; possibly TRBD1 for D (5 bases). This sequence was found in a man in his fifties with acute or convalescent COVID-19. Specimen: peripheral blood. The CDR3 nucleotides read TGTGCCAGCAGCTCCGTTGGGGCCTACACTGAAGCTTTCTTT. It specifies CASSSVGAYTEAFF.